Included here is one T cell receptor beta chain sequence, with context. The data are from a study of blood T cell repertoires in COVID-19. Background on the study: Samples came from the United States, Italy and Spain, spanning acute and convalescent COVID-19. Nucleic acid was either cDNA or gDNA, and it came from T cells, B-cell-depleted T cells, or PBMCs.

Per germline, CDR1 SGHDT and CDR2 YYEEEE. The CDR3 is 16 amino acids. Trimming left V 0 bases short and J 9 bases short, with 19 bases between. In the original processing: Amplified reference gene primers provided the basis for estimating nucleated cell counts. Assay: immunoSEQ multiplex PCR; the TCRdb copy retains only in-frame clones and omits some. V, J and clone size are taken as reported in that table, and D and trimming were inferred from the DNA itself. The table includes 130,000 to 150,000 clones, approximately 89% detected once. Material for sequencing was peripheral blood. The sequence came from a human donor in a cohort sampled during active COVID-19. The V gene is TRBV5-6, the J gene TRBJ2-1; D may be TRBD2 (6 bases). The CDR3 DNA reads as TGTGCCAGCAGCTTGGCGGGACTGGCCCGGGTGGGTGAGCAGTTCTTC. This codes for CASSLAGLARVGEQFF.